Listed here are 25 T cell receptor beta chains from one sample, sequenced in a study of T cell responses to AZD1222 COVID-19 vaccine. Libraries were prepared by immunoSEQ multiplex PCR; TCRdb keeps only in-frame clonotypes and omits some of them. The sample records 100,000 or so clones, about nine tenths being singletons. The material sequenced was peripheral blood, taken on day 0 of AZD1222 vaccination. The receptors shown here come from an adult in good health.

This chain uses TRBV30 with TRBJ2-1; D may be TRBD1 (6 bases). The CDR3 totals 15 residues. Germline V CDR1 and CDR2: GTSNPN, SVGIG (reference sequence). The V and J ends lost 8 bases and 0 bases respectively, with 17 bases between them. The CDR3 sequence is CAADAGASSYNEQFF. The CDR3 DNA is TGTGCCGCGGACGCAGGGGCCAGCTCCTACAATGAGCAGTTCTTC. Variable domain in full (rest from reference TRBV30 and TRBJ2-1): SQTIHQWPATLVQPVGSPLSLECTVEGTSNPNLYWYRQAAGRGLQLLFYSVGIGQISSEVPQNLSASRPQDRQFILSSKKLLLSDSGFYLCAADAGASSYNEQFFGPGTRLTVL.

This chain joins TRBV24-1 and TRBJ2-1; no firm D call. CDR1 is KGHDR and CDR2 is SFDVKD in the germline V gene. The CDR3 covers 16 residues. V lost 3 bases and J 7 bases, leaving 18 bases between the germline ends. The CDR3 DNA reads TGTGCCACCAGTGATGGGCGGCAAAATGATGGAAATGAGCAGTTCTTC. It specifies CATSDGRQNDGNEQFF.

In nucleotides, the CDR3 is TGTGCCAGCAGTTTCGGTAACTGGCGGACCGGGGAGCTGTTTTTT. Protein sequence: CASSFGNWRTGELFF. The chain couples TRBV28 to TRBJ2-2; D is unclear. Germline-derived CDR1 and CDR2 are MDHEN and SYDVKM. V was trimmed by 3 bases and J by 5 bases, leaving 13 bases between them. This CDR3 is built from 15 residues.

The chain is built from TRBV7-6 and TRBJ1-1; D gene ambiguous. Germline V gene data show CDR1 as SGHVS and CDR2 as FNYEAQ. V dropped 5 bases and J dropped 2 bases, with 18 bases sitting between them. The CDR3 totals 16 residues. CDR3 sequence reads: CASSPPPGSLNTEAFF. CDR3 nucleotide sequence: TGTGCCAGCAGCCCTCCCCCGGGTAGTCTTAACACTGAAGCTTTCTTT.

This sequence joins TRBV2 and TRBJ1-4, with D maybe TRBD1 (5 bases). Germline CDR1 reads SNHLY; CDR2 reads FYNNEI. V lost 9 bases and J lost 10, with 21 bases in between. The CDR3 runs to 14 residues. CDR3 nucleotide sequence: TGTGCCAGTGAGGGACCAGGGAAAGTGGGAAAACTGTTTTTT. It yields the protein CASEGPGKVGKLFF.

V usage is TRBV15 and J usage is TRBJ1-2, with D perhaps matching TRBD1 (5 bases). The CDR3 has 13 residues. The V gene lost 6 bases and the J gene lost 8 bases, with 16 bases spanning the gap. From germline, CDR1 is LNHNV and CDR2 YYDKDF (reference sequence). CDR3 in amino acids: CATRGVGGQGYTF. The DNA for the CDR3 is TGTGCCACCAGGGGGGTGGGGGGTCAGGGCTACACCTTC.

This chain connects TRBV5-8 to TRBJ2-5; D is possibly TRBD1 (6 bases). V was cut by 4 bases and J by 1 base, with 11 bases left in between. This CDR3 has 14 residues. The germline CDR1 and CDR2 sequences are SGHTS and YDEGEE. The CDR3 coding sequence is TGTGCCAGCAGCCCCAGGGGATTCCAAGAGACCCAGTACTTC. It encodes CASSPRGFQETQYF. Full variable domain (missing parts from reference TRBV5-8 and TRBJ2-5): EAGVTQSPTHLIKTRGQQATLRCSPISGHTSVYWYQQALGLGLQFLLWYDEGEERNRGNFPPRFSGRQFPNYSSELNVNALELEDSALYLCASSPRGFQETQYFGPGTRLLVL.

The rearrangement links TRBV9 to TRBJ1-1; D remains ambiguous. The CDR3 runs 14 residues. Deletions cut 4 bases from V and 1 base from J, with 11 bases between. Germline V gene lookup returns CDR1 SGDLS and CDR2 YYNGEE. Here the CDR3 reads CASSPYGGNTEAFF. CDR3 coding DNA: TGTGCCAGCAGCCCGTACGGTGGGAACACTGAAGCTTTCTTT.

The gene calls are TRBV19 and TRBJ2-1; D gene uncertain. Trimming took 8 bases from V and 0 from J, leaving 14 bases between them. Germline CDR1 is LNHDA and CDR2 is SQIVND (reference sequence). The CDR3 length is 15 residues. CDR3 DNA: TGTGCCAGTGGCTCTTCGCGGAGCTCCTACAATGAGCAGTTCTTC. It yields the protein CASGSSRSSYNEQFF.

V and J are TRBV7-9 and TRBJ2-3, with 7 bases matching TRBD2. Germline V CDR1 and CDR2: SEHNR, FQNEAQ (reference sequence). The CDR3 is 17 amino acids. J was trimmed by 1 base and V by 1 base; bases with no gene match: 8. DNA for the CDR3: TGTGCCAGCAGCTTAGGTTGGTCACGGGAGGGCACAGATACGCAGTATTTT. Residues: CASSLGWSREGTDTQYF.

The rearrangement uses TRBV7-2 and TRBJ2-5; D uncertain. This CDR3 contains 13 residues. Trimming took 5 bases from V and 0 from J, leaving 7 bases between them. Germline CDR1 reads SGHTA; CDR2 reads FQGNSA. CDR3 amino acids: CASSQAYQETQYF. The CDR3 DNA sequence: TGTGCCAGCAGCCAAGCGTACCAAGAGACCCAGTACTTC.

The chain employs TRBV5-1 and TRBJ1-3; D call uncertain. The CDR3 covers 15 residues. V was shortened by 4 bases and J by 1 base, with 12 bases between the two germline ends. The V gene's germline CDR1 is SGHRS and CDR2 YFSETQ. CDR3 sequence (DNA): TGCGCCAGCAGCACTGGCCAGAATTCTGGAAACACCATATATTTT. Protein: CASSTGQNSGNTIYF.

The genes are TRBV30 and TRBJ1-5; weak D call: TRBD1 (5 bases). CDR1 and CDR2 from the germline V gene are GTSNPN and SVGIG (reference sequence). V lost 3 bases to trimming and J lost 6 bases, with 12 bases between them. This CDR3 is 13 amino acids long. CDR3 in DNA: TGTGCCTGGAGCCAGGGAGGGATTCAGCCCCAGCATTTT. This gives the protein CAWSQGGIQPQHF.

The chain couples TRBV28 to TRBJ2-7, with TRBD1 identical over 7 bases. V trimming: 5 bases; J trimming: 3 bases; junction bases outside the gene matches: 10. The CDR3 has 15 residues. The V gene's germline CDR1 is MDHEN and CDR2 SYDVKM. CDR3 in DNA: TGTGCCAGCAGTCCCCCGGGACAGTGGAACTACGAGCAGTACTTC. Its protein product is CASSPPGQWNYEQYF.

For the CDR3, the DNA is TGTGCCAGCAGCCCGGATGGGACAGGCACGGGCTACACCTTC. Encoded protein: CASSPDGTGTGYTF. V gene TRBV13 combines with J gene TRBJ1-2, with 8 bases aligning to TRBD1. CDR1 and CDR2 (germline): PRHDT, FYEKMQ (reference sequence). With V trimmed by 5 bases and J by 8 bases, 10 bases remained unmatched. CDR3 length equals 14 residues.

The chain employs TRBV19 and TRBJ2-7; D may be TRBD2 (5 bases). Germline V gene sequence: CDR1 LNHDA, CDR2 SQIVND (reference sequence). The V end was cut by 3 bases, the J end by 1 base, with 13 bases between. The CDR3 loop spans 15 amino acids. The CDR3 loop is CASSIRLAVSYEQYF. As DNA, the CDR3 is TGTGCCAGTAGTATTCGGCTAGCCGTATCCTACGAGCAGTACTTC.

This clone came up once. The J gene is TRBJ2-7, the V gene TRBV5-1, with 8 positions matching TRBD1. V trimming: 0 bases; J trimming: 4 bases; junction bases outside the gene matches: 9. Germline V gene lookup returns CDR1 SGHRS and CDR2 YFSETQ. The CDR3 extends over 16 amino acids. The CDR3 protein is CASSLEGTGGMYEQYF. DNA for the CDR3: TGCGCCAGCAGCTTGGAAGGGACAGGAGGTATGTACGAGCAGTACTTC. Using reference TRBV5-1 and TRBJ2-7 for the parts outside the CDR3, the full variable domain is KAGVTQTPRYLIKTRGQQVTLSCSPISGHRSVSWYQQTPGQGLQFLFEYFSETQRNKGNFPGRFSGRQFSNSRSEMNVSTLELGDSALYLCASSLEGTGGMYEQYFGPGTRLTVT.

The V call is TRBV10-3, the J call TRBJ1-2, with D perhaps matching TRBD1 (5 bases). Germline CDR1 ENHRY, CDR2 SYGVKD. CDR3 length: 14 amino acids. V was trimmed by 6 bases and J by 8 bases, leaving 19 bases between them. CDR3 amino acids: CAIRDSRDGGGYTF. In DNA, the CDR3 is TGTGCCATCAGGGATTCCCGGGACGGCGGGGGCTACACCTTC.

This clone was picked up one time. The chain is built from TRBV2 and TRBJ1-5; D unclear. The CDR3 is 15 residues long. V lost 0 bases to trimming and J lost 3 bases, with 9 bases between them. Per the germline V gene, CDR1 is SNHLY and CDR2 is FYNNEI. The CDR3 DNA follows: TGTGCCAGCAGTGAAGCGAGAAGGAACAATCAGCCCCAGCATTTT. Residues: CASSEARRNNQPQHF.

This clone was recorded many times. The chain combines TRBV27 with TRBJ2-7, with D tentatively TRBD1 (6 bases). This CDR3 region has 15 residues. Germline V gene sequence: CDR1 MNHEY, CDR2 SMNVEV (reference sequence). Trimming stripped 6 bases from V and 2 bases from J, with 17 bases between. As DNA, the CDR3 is TGTGCCAGCAGCTCTAACGGACAGACTCCCTACGAGCAGTACTTC. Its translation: CASSSNGQTPYEQYF.

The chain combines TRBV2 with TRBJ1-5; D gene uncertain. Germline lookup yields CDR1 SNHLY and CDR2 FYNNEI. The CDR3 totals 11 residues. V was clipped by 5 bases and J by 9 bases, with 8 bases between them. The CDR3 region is CASSTVGPQHF. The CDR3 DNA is TGTGCCAGCAGTACAGTGGGGCCCCAGCATTTT.

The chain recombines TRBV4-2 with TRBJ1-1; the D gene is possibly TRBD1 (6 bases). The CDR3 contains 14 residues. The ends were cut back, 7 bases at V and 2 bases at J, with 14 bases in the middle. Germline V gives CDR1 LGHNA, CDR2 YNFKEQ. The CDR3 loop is CASNILQGNTEAFF. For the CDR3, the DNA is TGTGCCAGCAACATATTACAGGGAAACACTGAAGCTTTCTTT.

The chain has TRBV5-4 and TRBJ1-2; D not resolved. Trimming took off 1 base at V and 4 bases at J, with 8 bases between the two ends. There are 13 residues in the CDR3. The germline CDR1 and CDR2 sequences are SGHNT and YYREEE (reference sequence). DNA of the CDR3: TGTGCCAGCAGCTTGACAGCCAGCTATGGCTACACCTTC. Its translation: CASSLTASYGYTF.

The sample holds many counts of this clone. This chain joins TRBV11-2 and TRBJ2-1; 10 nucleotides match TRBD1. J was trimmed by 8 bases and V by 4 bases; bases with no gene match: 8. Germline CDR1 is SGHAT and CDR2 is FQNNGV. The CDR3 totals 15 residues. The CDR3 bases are TGTGCCAGCAGCTCGGGGACAGGGGAGGTCGATGAGCAGTTCTTC. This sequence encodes CASSSGTGEVDEQFF.

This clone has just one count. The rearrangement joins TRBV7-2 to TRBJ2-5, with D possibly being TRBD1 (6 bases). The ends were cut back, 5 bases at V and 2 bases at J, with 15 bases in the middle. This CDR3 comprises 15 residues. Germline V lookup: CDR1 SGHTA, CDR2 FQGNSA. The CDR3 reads CASSPPWTVQETQYF. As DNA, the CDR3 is TGTGCCAGCAGCCCACCCTGGACAGTACAAGAGACCCAGTACTTC.